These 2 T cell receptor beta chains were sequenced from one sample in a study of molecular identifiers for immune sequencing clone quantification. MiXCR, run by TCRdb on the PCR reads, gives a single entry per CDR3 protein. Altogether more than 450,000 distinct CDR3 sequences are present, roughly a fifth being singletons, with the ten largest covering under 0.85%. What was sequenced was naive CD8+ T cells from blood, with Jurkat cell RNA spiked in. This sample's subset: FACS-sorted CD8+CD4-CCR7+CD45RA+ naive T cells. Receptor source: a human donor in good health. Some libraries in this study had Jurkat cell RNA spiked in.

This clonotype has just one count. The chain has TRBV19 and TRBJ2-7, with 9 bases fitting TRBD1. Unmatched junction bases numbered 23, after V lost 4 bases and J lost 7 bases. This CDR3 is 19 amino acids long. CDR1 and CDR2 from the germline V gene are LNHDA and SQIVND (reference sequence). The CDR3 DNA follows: TGTGCCAGTAGTAGTCCGGGACAGGGATCTCCCTGGACATCGGGGGAGCAGTACTTC. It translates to CASSSPGQGSPWTSGEQYF.

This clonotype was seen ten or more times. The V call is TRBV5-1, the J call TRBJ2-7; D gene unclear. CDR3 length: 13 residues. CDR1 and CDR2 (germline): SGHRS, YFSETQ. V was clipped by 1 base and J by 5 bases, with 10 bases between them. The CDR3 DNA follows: TGCGCCAGCAGCTTGTTCCGAAGGGACGAGCAGTACTTC. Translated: CASSLFRRDEQYF.